A selection of T cell receptor beta chains follows, all from one sample in a study of blood T cell repertoires in COVID-19. Profiling relied on immunoSEQ multiplex PCR, and the TCRdb table lists in-frame clones only, not all of them. The sample yields about 50,000 clones, about 90% seen once. Material for sequencing was peripheral blood. These receptors originate from a human donor in a cohort sampled during active COVID-19. CDR3s leave out the opening cysteine and the closing phenylalanine or tryptophan. The D gene is left open where the match is weak.

j_call v_call d_call cdr3_aa
TRBJ2-7 TRBV6-6 - ASSHPGYEQY
TRBJ2-7 TRBV5-8 TRBD1 ASSRFTTGGFRYEQY
TRBJ1-2 TRBV9 TRBD1 ASSLGIRDRRPSGGYT
TRBJ2-2 TRBV5-1 TRBD2 ASSAGTEGLARDTGELF
TRBJ2-2 TRBV29-1 - SVETAGLSSTGELF
TRBJ2-4 TRBV4-1 TRBD2 ASSQVSGGTLAKNIQY
TRBJ2-7 TRBV28 - ASSFERMLSYEQY
TRBJ2-1 TRBV23-1 - ASSQSLVARTLDEQF
TRBJ1-4 TRBV7-2 TRBD1 ASSPRQGGSEKLF
TRBJ1-1 TRBV4-1 - ASRFTAANTEAF
TRBJ2-1 TRBV19 TRBD1 ASTPHRGGLSSGWNEQF
TRBJ1-3 TRBV5-1 TRBD1 ASSLATGGNSGNTIY
TRBJ2-3 TRBV9 TRBD2 ASGLAGGLADTQY
TRBJ2-7 TRBV5-4 - ASSSKALTGTGRMYYEQY
TRBJ1-4 TRBV18 TRBD1 ASSLRTGGSEKLF
TRBJ2-1 TRBV2 TRBD1 ASSGQGYNEQF
TRBJ2-5 TRBV7-6 TRBD1 ASSLALRGLQETQY
TRBJ1-2 TRBV5-5 - ASSLEAGKDYGYT
TRBJ2-2 TRBV6-2/TRBV6-3 - ASSYGVGVNTGELF
TRBJ2-7 TRBV4-3 TRBD2 ASSLTSGGSSYEQY
TRBJ1-2 TRBV19 - ASSISGGLDGYT
TRBJ2-1 TRBV19 TRBD2 ASSTHERGNEQF
TRBJ2-5 TRBV20-1 TRBD2 TGGEQETQY
TRBJ1-6 TRBV28 - ASSLVHSAHSSYNSPLH
TRBJ1-1 TRBV12-3/TRBV12-4 - ASSLRGDTEAF
TRBJ2-1 TRBV7-3 TRBD2 ASSSSRTSGYNEQF
TRBJ1-2 TRBV24-1 TRBD1 ATSETGGKDYGYT
TRBJ1-4 TRBV28 - ASSLMRRGAREKLF
TRBJ2-1 TRBV28 TRBD2 ATRSTSGSSYNEQF
TRBJ1-2 TRBV4-3 - ASSQTTSYGYT
TRBJ2-2 TRBV5-1 TRBD2 ASSLRLAGVIAGELF
TRBJ2-1 TRBV6-2/TRBV6-3 - ASSLGSYGEQF
TRBJ1-2 TRBV6-2/TRBV6-3 TRBD1 ASSRTGTGGGYGYT
TRBJ1-2 TRBV3-1/TRBV3-2 - ASSLHTRQEGYGYT
TRBJ2-7 TRBV6-5 - ASSRSGVNYEQY
TRBJ2-2 TRBV18 TRBD1 ASSPGTGDGELF
TRBJ1-6 TRBV11-2 TRBD1 ASSSITGALH
TRBJ1-4 TRBV20-1 - SASAWGDNEKLF
TRBJ2-6 TRBV10-1 - ASSEIRGATSGANVLT
TRBJ2-2 TRBV19 TRBD1 ASSPTGLGGELF
TRBJ1-3 TRBV19 - ASRPGTGNTIY
TRBJ2-5 TRBV5-4 TRBD1 ASSLEGQKKETQY
TRBJ2-7 TRBV29-1 TRBD2 SVGGGRASYEQY
TRBJ2-1 TRBV27 TRBD2 ASSLGLAGTTYNEQF
TRBJ2-5 TRBV5-4 TRBD2 ASSQGLAEETQY
TRBJ1-6 TRBV14 TRBD1 ASSQGTGLSYNSPLH
TRBJ2-2 TRBV7-2 TRBD1 ASRLGQGFTGELF
TRBJ2-5 TRBV12-3/TRBV12-4 - ASRLGGVETQY
TRBJ1-2 TRBV24-1 - ATSDYRGEGYT
TRBJ2-7 TRBV18 TRBD2 ASSRTSGSSYEQY
TRBJ2-1 TRBV6-5 - ASSHSGNEQF
TRBJ2-3 TRBV3-1/TRBV3-2 - ASSQVSGGGTDTQY
TRBJ2-2 TRBV11-2 - ASSLTQGSGELF
TRBJ1-1 TRBV4-3 - ASSVHRQARLTAF
TRBJ1-2 TRBV7-2 - ASSSTAGGTGNYGYT
TRBJ2-1 TRBV11-2 TRBD1 ASSLESGGGYNEQF
TRBJ2-7 TRBV7-3 TRBD2 ASSFRGTGLAGGRVEQY